These T cell receptor beta chains were read from a single sample in a study of T cell responses to AZD1222 COVID-19 vaccine. Only in-frame clones appear in the TCRdb table, and some are missing; sequencing was by immunoSEQ multiplex PCR. The table shows 150,000 or so clones, with 90% to 95% occurring only once. The sample was peripheral blood, taken on day 0 of AZD1222 vaccination. The origin of the receptors is an adult in good health. CDR3s include the opening cysteine and the closing phenylalanine or tryptophan. The order of the fields is D gene, clone size, V gene, J gene, CDR3 DNA, CDR3 protein. A D gene is named only where the DNA matches it firmly. Where a row states a size, it is once, few, many or the class of an expanded clone; other rows omit it.

D: NA
size: NA
V: TRBV3-1/TRBV3-2
J: TRBJ1-6
DNA: TGTGCCAGCAGCCCCCGACCGCGTTTAAATTCACCCCTCCACTTT
CDR3: CASSPRPRLNSPLHF

D: NA
size: NA
V: TRBV7-2
J: TRBJ2-7
DNA: TGTGCCAGCAGCTTAGTTGGGGGTAGGGACGAGCAGTACTTC
CDR3: CASSLVGGRDEQYF

D: TRBD2
size: NA
V: TRBV18
J: TRBJ2-5
DNA: TGTGCCAGCTCACACGCCGGAGGGGAGGGCCTCACGGAGACCCAGTACTTC
CDR3: CASSHAGGEGLTETQYF

D: TRBD2
size: NA
V: TRBV24-1
J: TRBJ2-1
DNA: TGTGCCACCAGTGATGGCGGGAGGGGGGATGAGCAGTTCTTC
CDR3: CATSDGGRGDEQFF

D: NA
size: NA
V: TRBV25-1
J: TRBJ2-7
DNA: TGTGCCAGCAGTGATCTGTCCCTAGGGGCCTACGAGCAGTACTTC
CDR3: CASSDLSLGAYEQYF

D: NA
size: NA
V: TRBV12-3/TRBV12-4
J: TRBJ1-1
DNA: TGTGCCAGCAGTAATCTGACGGGGGGTGAAGCTTTCTTT
CDR3: CASSNLTGGEAFF

D: NA
size: NA
V: TRBV13
J: TRBJ2-1
DNA: TGTGCCAGCAGCTTAGCCGGGGTCGTCAATGAGCAGTTCTTC
CDR3: CASSLAGVVNEQFF

D: NA
size: NA
V: TRBV7-2
J: TRBJ1-1
DNA: TGTGCCAGCAGCTTTATTCCAGGGATGAACACTGAAGCTTTCTTT
CDR3: CASSFIPGMNTEAFF

D: NA
size: NA
V: TRBV6-2/TRBV6-3
J: TRBJ2-4
DNA: TGTGCCAGCAGCCCAAGACTAAATCTAGCCAAAAACATTCAGTACTTC
CDR3: CASSPRLNLAKNIQYF

D: NA
size: NA
V: TRBV4-2
J: TRBJ1-4
DNA: TGTGCCAGCAGCAGCTATGAAAAACTGTTTTTT
CDR3: CASSSYEKLFF

D: NA
size: NA
V: TRBV9
J: TRBJ2-1
DNA: TGTGCCAGCAGCCACCTGGACAATGAGCAGTTCTTC
CDR3: CASSHLDNEQFF

D: TRBD2
size: NA
V: TRBV4-2
J: TRBJ2-1
DNA: TGTGCCAGCAGCCAAGGAGCGGGGGATGAGCAGTTCTTC
CDR3: CASSQGAGDEQFF

D: NA
size: NA
V: TRBV19
J: TRBJ2-6
DNA: TGTGCCGGTTCGGACTCTGGGGCCAACGTCCTGACTTTC
CDR3: CAGSDSGANVLTF

D: NA
size: NA
V: TRBV5-4
J: TRBJ2-3
DNA: TGTGCCAGCAGCCAAGCAGATACGCAGTATTTT
CDR3: CASSQADTQYF

D: NA
size: NA
V: TRBV7-2
J: TRBJ1-6
DNA: TGTGCCAGCAGCTTTAGTCGATCGCCCCTCCACTTT
CDR3: CASSFSRSPLHF

D: NA
size: NA
V: TRBV6-2/TRBV6-3
J: TRBJ2-2
DNA: TGTGCCAGCAGTTACGCCGGAGGGTTCGGTTCCGGGGAGCTGTTTTTT
CDR3: CASSYAGGFGSGELFF

D: NA
size: NA
V: TRBV6-5
J: TRBJ1-2
DNA: TGTGCCAGCAGTTACAACCCGGACAGCAACTATGGCTACACCTTC
CDR3: CASSYNPDSNYGYTF

D: TRBD2
size: once
V: TRBV7-8
J: TRBJ2-1
DNA: TGTGCCAGCAGCTCCAAAAAAAAACTAATAGCGGGAGATTTCTACAATGAGCAGTTCTTC
CDR3: CASSSKKKLIAGDFYNEQFF

D: NA
size: NA
V: TRBV5-1
J: TRBJ1-3
DNA: TGCGCCAGCAGCTTGGGGCCGACAAGCTCTGGAAACACCATATATTTT
CDR3: CASSLGPTSSGNTIYF

D: NA
size: NA
V: TRBV18
J: TRBJ2-1
DNA: TGTGCCAGCTCACCACCCGACATCTACTCCTACAATGAGCAGTTCTTC
CDR3: CASSPPDIYSYNEQFF

D: NA
size: NA
V: TRBV7-2
J: TRBJ2-7
DNA: TGTGCCAGCAGCTTAGGCAGGGGCGAGCAGTACTTC
CDR3: CASSLGRGEQYF

D: TRBD1
size: NA
V: TRBV7-2
J: TRBJ2-7
DNA: TGTGCCAGCAGTTCACAACAGGGGGCAGTTCACGAGCAGTACTTC
CDR3: CASSSQQGAVHEQYF

D: TRBD2
size: NA
V: TRBV5-1
J: TRBJ2-1
DNA: TGCGCCAGCAGCTTGGAACGCGGGAGAGGCAATGAGCAGTTCTTC
CDR3: CASSLERGRGNEQFF

D: NA
size: NA
V: TRBV12-3/TRBV12-4
J: TRBJ2-7
DNA: TGTGCCAGCAGTTTGGTCAGGGGTCAGTACTTC
CDR3: CASSLVRGQYF

D: NA
size: NA
V: TRBV4-1
J: TRBJ2-3
DNA: TGCGCCAGCAGCCACGACGGGACACCCACAGATACGCAGTATTTT
CDR3: CASSHDGTPTDTQYF

D: TRBD1
size: NA
V: TRBV5-6
J: TRBJ1-4
DNA: TGTGCCAGCAGCTCCGGACAGGGCCGTGAAAAACTGTTTTTT
CDR3: CASSSGQGREKLFF

D: NA
size: NA
V: TRBV7-2
J: TRBJ2-3
DNA: TGTGCCAGCAGCTTAGCGGGGCGGGGCACAGATACGCAGTATTTT
CDR3: CASSLAGRGTDTQYF

D: NA
size: NA
V: TRBV7-9
J: TRBJ1-2
DNA: TGTGCCAGCAGCGCCAGTTGGCAGGGCCCTATCCGAGGCTACACCTTC
CDR3: CASSASWQGPIRGYTF

D: NA
size: NA
V: TRBV19
J: TRBJ1-5
DNA: TGTGCCAGTAGTATCCCCCTCGGACAGATCTATCAGCCCCAGCATTTT
CDR3: CASSIPLGQIYQPQHF

D: NA
size: NA
V: TRBV18
J: TRBJ2-7
DNA: TGTGCCAGCTCGTCGAGGGAGGTCGAGCAGTACTTC
CDR3: CASSSREVEQYF

D: TRBD1
size: NA
V: TRBV27
J: TRBJ1-2
DNA: TGTGCCAGCAGTCTCCGGGGACAGGGGCCCCCCTATGGCTACACCTTC
CDR3: CASSLRGQGPPYGYTF

D: NA
size: NA
V: TRBV2
J: TRBJ2-5
DNA: TGTGCCAGCAGATCAGCGAGGGTCCAAGAGACCCAGTACTTC
CDR3: CASRSARVQETQYF

D: NA
size: once
V: TRBV29-1
J: TRBJ2-7
DNA: TGCAGCGTTGAAGGAGACACAGGCCATACCGAGCAGTACTTC
CDR3: CSVEGDTGHTEQYF

D: TRBD1
size: NA
V: TRBV5-6
J: TRBJ1-1
DNA: TGTGCCAGCAGCCCAGCGGACAGGGGGAGATGGTACACTGAAGCTTTCTTT
CDR3: CASSPADRGRWYTEAFF

D: TRBD1
size: NA
V: TRBV5-1
J: TRBJ2-7
DNA: TGCGCCAGCAGCTTGGATCACAGGGGGACCCACTTC
CDR3: CASSLDHRGTHF

D: NA
size: few
V: TRBV5-6
J: TRBJ1-1
DNA: TGTGCCAGCAGCTTTGCGGCAGGGAGAGGTTGGACTGAAGCTTTCTTT
CDR3: CASSFAAGRGWTEAFF

D: NA
size: NA
V: TRBV28
J: TRBJ2-1
DNA: TGTGCCAGCAGTACCCGGGGTTGGCAGTTCTTC
CDR3: CASSTRGWQFF

D: NA
size: NA
V: TRBV13
J: TRBJ1-6
DNA: TGTGCCAGCAGCTTATCAGGGTACAATTCACCCCTCCACTTT
CDR3: CASSLSGYNSPLHF

D: NA
size: few
V: TRBV28
J: TRBJ2-2
DNA: TGTGCCAGCAGTTTCTCCCCCGGGCTAGCGCCCACCCGTACGAACACCGGGGAGCTGTTTTTT
CDR3: CASSFSPGLAPTRTNTGELFF

D: NA
size: NA
V: TRBV5-8
J: TRBJ2-1
DNA: TGTGCCAGCAGCTTGATCCGGGGCGTTAATGAGCAGTTCTTC
CDR3: CASSLIRGVNEQFF

D: NA
size: NA
V: TRBV19
J: TRBJ1-1
DNA: TGTGCCAGTGGCGAGGCCCAAAGGGCTTTCTTT
CDR3: CASGEAQRAFF

D: NA
size: once
V: TRBV10-2
J: TRBJ1-5
DNA: TGCGCCACCCGGATGGCAGGGCGGATGCAGCCCCAGCATTTT
CDR3: CATRMAGRMQPQHF

D: TRBD1
size: NA
V: TRBV19
J: TRBJ1-3
DNA: TGTGCCAGTAGTCTGGACAGGGACCGCCGAAACACCATATATTTT
CDR3: CASSLDRDRRNTIYF

D: NA
size: few
V: TRBV6-2/TRBV6-3
J: TRBJ1-6
DNA: TGTGCCAGCAGTTATGCAGGAGAAAGGTCACCCCTCCACTTT
CDR3: CASSYAGERSPLHF

D: NA
size: NA
V: TRBV25-1
J: TRBJ1-5
DNA: TGTGCCAGCAGTGAAGCTTATAGCAATCAGCCCCAGCATTTT
CDR3: CASSEAYSNQPQHF

D: TRBD1
size: NA
V: TRBV28
J: TRBJ1-2
DNA: TGTGCCAGCAGTATTGGACAGGCTAACTATGGCTACACCTTC
CDR3: CASSIGQANYGYTF

D: NA
size: NA
V: TRBV11-3
J: TRBJ1-3
DNA: TGTGCCAGCCGGGGACGGGTCTCTGGAAACACCATATATTTT
CDR3: CASRGRVSGNTIYF

D: NA
size: few
V: TRBV5-1
J: TRBJ1-4
DNA: TGCGCCAGCAGCTTGGGGATTAATGAAAAACTGTTTTTT
CDR3: CASSLGINEKLFF

D: TRBD1
size: NA
V: TRBV6-2/TRBV6-3
J: TRBJ1-5
DNA: TGTGCCAGCAGCGCCAACAGGGGGGGTCAGCCCCAGCATTTT
CDR3: CASSANRGGQPQHF